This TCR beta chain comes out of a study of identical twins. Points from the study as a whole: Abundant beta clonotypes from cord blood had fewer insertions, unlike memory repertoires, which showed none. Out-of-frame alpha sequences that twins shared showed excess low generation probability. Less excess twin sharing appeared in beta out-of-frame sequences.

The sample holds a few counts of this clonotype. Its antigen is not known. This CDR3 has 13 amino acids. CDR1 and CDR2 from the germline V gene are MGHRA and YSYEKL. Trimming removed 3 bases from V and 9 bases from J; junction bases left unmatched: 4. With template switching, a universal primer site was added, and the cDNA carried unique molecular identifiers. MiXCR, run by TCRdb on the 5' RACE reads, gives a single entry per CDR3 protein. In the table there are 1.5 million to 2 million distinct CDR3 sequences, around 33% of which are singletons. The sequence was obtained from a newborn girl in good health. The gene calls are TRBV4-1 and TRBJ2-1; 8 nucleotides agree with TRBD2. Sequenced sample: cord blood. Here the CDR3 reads CASSHYTSGEQFF. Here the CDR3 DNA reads TGCGCCAGCAGCCACTATACTAGCGGTGAGCAGTTCTTC.